The clone carrying this T cell receptor beta chain was seen just once. The sample originates from a study of cytomegalovirus exposure and HLA in healthy donors. The PCR made use of 60 Vbeta and 13 Jbeta primers. In the original workflow: Per a later analysis, the number of unique TCR beta chains was approximately 80 million, of which about 11 million were shared. The data were produced by immunoSEQ multiplex PCR, yet TCRdb's version contains in-frame clones alone and is incomplete. V and J calls and clone size are those listed in that table; D and trimming were worked out from the DNA. The data show tens of thousands of clones, more than 70% seen once. The CDR3 length is 11 residues. The V and J ends lost 2 bases and 5 bases respectively, with 4 bases between them. Germline CDR1 reads SGHDN; CDR2 reads FVKESK.

V usage is TRBV14 and J usage is TRBJ2-7; no clear D gene. The source material was PBMCs. This sequence was found in a man younger than 45 in good health and CMV-seronegative. In DNA form, the CDR3 reads TGTGCCAGCAGCCAATCTCACGAGCAGTACTTC. Protein: CASSQSHEQYF. Full variable domain (remainder filled in from reference TRBV14 and TRBJ2-7): EAGVTQFPSHSVIEKGQTVTLRCDPISGHDNLYWYRRVMGKEIKFLLHFVKESKQDESGMPNNRFLAERTGGTYSTLKVQPAELEDSGVYFCASSQSHEQYFGPGTRLTVT.